This TCR beta chain was identified during a study of tumor and adjacent non-tumor tissue in lung cancer. Overall study: The patients, roughly 10 men and roughly 5 women, were about 30 to 85 with stage I to III disease. General study results and limits: In normal lung, the top 100 clones were significantly more dominant than in tumor.

V was pared by 7 bases and J by 6 bases, with 10 bases between. This CDR3 contains 12 residues. RNA was extracted from bulk tissue without any cell sorting. This non-tumor lung sample came from over 3 cm beyond the tumor edge. Donors were chemotherapy-naive, newly diagnosed lung cancer surgical patients in China, August–late 2014. About this clonotype: The antigen is not known. This CDR3 is missing its conserved last phenylalanine or tryptophan, likely due to a read error.

TCRbeta libraries were built with three rounds of nested PCR, modified from ARM-PCR. From the multiplex PCR reads, TCRdb called clonotypes with MiXCR, one entry per CDR3 protein. The sample consists of about 86,000 distinct CDR3 sequences, 65% to 80% of them appearing once. The chain employs TRBV12-3 or TRBV12-4 and TRBJ1-5, with D maybe TRBD1 (5 bases). The material sequenced was distant non-tumor lung tissue. The clonotype was recovered from a woman between 50 and 59 years old with non-small cell lung cancer. CDR3 in amino acids: CASINRFQPQHS. DNA of the CDR3: TGTGCCAGCATCAACAGGTTTCAGCCCCAGCATTCT.